This TCR beta chain was identified during a study of technical replicates of blood from a few donors. CDR1 SQVTM and CDR2 ANQGSEA come from the germline V gene. The CDR3 covers 13 residues. V gave up 4 bases and J gave up 0 bases, with 9 bases separating them. This table comes from immunoSEQ multiplex PCR, and its TCRdb copy is limited to in-frame clones, with some not included. The sample lists over 65,000 clones, 95% to 97% occurring once. The clonotype comes from a human donor in good health. The V and J genes are TRBV29-1 and TRBJ1-1, with D possibly being TRBD1 (5 bases). The sequencing sample was made of T cells isolated from PBMCs. The CDR3 DNA is TGCAGCGTTGGAGTGGACATGAACACTGAAGCTTTCTTT. Its protein product is CSVGVDMNTEAFF.